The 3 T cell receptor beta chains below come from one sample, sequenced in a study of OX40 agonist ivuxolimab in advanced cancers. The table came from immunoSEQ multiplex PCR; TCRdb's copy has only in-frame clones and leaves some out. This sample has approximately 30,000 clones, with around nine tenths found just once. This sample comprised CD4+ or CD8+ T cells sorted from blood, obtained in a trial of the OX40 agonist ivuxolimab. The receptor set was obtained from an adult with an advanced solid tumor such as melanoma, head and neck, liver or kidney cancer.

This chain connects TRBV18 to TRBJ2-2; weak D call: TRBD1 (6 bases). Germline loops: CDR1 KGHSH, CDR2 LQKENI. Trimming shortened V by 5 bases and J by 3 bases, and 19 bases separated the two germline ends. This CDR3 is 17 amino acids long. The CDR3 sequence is CASSSQQGKVDTGELFF. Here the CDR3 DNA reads TGTGCCAGCTCATCGCAACAGGGTAAAGTGGACACCGGGGAGCTGTTTTTT.

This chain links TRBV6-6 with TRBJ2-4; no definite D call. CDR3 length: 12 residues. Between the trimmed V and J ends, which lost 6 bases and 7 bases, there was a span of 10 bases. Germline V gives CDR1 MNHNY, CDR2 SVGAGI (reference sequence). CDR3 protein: CASSLNENIQYF. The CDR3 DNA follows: TGTGCCAGCAGCTTAAATGAGAACATTCAGTACTTC.

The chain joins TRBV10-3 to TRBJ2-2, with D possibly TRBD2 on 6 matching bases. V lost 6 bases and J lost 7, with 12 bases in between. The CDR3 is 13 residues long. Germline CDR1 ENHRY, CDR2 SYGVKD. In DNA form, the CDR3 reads TGTGCCATCAGCGGGACTGGGATCGGGGAGCTGTTTTTT. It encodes CAISGTGIGELFF.